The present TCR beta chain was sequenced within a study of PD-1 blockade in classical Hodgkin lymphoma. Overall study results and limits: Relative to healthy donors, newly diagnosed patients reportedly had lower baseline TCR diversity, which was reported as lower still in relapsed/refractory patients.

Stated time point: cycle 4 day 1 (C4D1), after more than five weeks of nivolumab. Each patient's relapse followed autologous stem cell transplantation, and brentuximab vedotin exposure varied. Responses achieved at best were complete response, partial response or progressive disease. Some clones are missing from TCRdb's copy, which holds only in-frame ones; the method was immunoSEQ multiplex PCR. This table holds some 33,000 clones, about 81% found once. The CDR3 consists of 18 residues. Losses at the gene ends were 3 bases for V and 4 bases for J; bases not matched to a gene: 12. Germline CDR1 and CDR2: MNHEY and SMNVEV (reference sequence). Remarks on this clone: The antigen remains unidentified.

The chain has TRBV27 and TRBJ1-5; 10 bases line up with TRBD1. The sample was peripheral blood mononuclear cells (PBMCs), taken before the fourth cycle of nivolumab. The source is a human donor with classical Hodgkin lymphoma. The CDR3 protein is CASSFGGVGTGVNQPQHF. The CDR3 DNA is TGTGCCAGCAGTTTTGGGGGGGTCGGGACAGGGGTTAATCAGCCCCAGCATTTT.